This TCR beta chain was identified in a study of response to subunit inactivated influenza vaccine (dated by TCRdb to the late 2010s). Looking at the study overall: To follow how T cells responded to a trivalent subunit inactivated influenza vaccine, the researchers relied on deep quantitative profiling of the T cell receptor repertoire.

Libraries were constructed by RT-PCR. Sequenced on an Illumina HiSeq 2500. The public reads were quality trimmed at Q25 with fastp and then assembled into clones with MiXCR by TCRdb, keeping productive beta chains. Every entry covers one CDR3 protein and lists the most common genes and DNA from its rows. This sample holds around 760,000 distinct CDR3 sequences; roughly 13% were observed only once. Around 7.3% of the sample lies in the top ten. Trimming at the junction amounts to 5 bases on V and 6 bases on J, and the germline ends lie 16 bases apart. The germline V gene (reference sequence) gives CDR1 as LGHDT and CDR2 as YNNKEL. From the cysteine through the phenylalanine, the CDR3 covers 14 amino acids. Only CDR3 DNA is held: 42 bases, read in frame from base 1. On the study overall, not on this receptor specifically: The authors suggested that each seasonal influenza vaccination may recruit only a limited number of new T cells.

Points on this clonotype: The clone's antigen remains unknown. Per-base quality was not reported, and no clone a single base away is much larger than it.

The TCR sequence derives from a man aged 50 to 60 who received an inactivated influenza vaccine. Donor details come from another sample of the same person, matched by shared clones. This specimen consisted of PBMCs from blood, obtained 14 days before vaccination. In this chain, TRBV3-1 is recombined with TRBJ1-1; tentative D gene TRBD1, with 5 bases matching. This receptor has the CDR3 CASSGPEGSAEAFF. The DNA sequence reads TGTGCCAGCAGCGGCCCGGAGGGGAGCGCTGAAGCTTTCTTT.